This T cell receptor (beta chain) emerged from a study of T cell changes during pregnancy in multiple sclerosis. The CDR3 runs to 19 residues. Germline lookup yields CDR1 SGHRS and CDR2 YFSETQ. After removal of 0 bases from V and 6 bases from J, the junction contained 16 bases not matched to a gene. The protocol was immunoSEQ multiplex PCR, while the TCRdb copy is restricted to in-frame clones and leaves out a portion. The sample consists of 30,000 to 40,000 clones, 70% to 90% of them appearing once. V gene TRBV5-1 combines with J gene TRBJ2-1, with 9 bases lining up with TRBD2. The specimen comprised CD8+ T cells from peripheral blood mononuclear cells, sampled in the third trimester of pregnancy. The TCR comes from a female donor with multiple sclerosis, enrolled in a pregnancy study. CDR3 nucleotides: TGCGCCAGCAGCTTGGATCCAGCGGGGGGCCTCTCTCGCTCCAATGAGCAGTTCTTC. It translates to CASSLDPAGGLSRSNEQFF. Looking up the rest from reference TRBV5-1 and TRBJ2-1 gives the full variable domain: KAGVTQTPRYLIKTRGQQVTLSCSPISGHRSVSWYQQTPGQGLQFLFEYFSETQRNKGNFPGRFSGRQFSNSRSEMNVSTLELGDSALYLCASSLDPAGGLSRSNEQFFGPGTRLTVL.